A selection of T cell receptor beta chains follows, all from one sample in a study of patients and donors after allogeneic stem cell transplantation. TCRdb re-derived calls from the RT-PCR reads in MiXCR, one entry per CDR3 protein. The repertoire holds roughly 880,000 distinct CDR3 sequences, with about a sixth as singletons. The sequencing input was blood, either unsorted or a sorted T cell fraction (not recorded which). All receptors come from a human donor who was either an allogeneic HSCT recipient or a stem cell or donor lymphocyte infusion donor (not recorded which). It is not recorded whose cells these are; they may come from a transplant donor. The CDR3 runs from the conserved cysteine through the conserved F or W. D genes are given only for firm matches. Rows give clone size only sometimes, using once, few, many, or a class for an expanded clone.

TRBV20-1,few,TRBJ1-1,-,TGCAGTGCTAGCCCGGGGTTGAACACTGAAGCTTTCTTT,CSASPGLNTEAFF
TRBV20-1,many,TRBJ2-3,TRBD1,TGCAGTGCTCGGGACAGGGGGTTTGGCGCTACGCAGTATTTT,CSARDRGFGATQYF
TRBV5-1,many,TRBJ2-1,-,TGCGCCAGCAGCTTAGGGGCATTGGAGCAGTTCTTC,CASSLGALEQFF
TRBV5-1,few,TRBJ2-5,-,TGCGCCAGCAGCTTGGCAATTTCGGGGCCTCAAGAGACCCAGTACTTC,CASSLAISGPQETQYF
TRBV20-1,once,TRBJ1-5,-,TGCAGTGCTAGAGGGAAGGGGGATGAGAGCAATCAGCCCCAGCATTTT,CSARGKGDESNQPQHF
TRBV9,few,TRBJ2-7,TRBD2,TGTGCCAGCAGCGTAGCTACCCAGACTAGCGGGAGAATATACGAGCAGTACTTC,CASSVATQTSGRIYEQYF
TRBV12-3/TRBV12-4,-,TRBJ2-2,TRBD2,TGTGCCAGCAGCCTCCGCGGCGGGGGGGCGCCCGGGGAGCTGTTTTTT,CASSLRGGGAPGELFF
TRBV6-5,-,TRBJ2-4,-,TGTGCCAGCAGTTATTCGGACTTAGCCAAAAACATTCAGTACTTC,CASSYSDLAKNIQYF
TRBV9,-,TRBJ2-5,TRBD1,TGTGCCAGCAGCGTAGAGGCAGGGGGCAGAGAGACCCAGTACTTC,CASSVEAGGRETQYF
TRBV7-3,-,TRBJ1-1,-,TGTGCCAGCGCCCTGGTTAGATCAACTTACACTGAAGCTTTCTTT,CASALVRSTYTEAFF
TRBV12-3/TRBV12-4,-,TRBJ1-2,-,TGTGCCAGCAGTTTAGGCACCCGGGTCAGGGGCTACACCTTC,CASSLGTRVRGYTF
TRBV6-1,few,TRBJ1-1,TRBD1,TGTGCCAGCAGCTTCGAGACAGGGGGCATGAACACTGAAGCTTTCTTT,CASSFETGGMNTEAFF
TRBV7-2,once,TRBJ1-1,TRBD1,TGTGCCAGCAGCACCCAACAGGGGGCTGAAGCTTTCTTT,CASSTQQGAEAFF
TRBV6-1,few,TRBJ1-5,-,TGTGCCAGCAGTGAAGTTGGTGGTTTGGGTCAGCCCCAGCATTTT,CASSEVGGLGQPQHF
TRBV6-1,many,TRBJ1-1,-,TGTGCCAGCATTGATCTGAACACTGAAGCTTTCTTT,CASIDLNTEAFF
TRBV30,few,TRBJ1-2,-,TGTGCCTGGAGTACAGCTTCCTACACCTTC,CAWSTASYTF
TRBV5-6,few,TRBJ2-3,TRBD2,TGTGCCAGCAGCTTTATTGCGGGGGGGCGCACAGATACGCAGTATTTT,CASSFIAGGRTDTQYF